This T cell receptor beta chain was captured by sequencing in a study of blood T cell repertoires in COVID-19. Turning to the study itself: PBMCs, B-cell-depleted T cells, or T cells provided the cDNA or gDNA that made up the material.

This clone was picked up one time. Authors' methods: For nucleated cells, counts were estimated from reference gene primer amplification. The repertoire was sequenced with immunoSEQ multiplex PCR; TCRdb's copy has only in-frame clones and lacks some. The V and J calls and clone size come from that table; D and trimming were worked out from the DNA. The profile shows some 330,000 clones, roughly 88% of them singletons. With 0 bases removed from V and 7 bases from J, the gap between germline ends came to 15 bases. The CDR3 has 15 amino acids. Germline values: CDR1 SGHTA, CDR2 FQGNSA. The receptor's source is a woman between 45 and 60 years old with active or convalescent COVID-19. Specimen: peripheral blood. This chain uses TRBV7-2 with TRBJ1-2; maybe TRBD1 (5 bases). The CDR3 nucleotides read TGTGCCAGCAGCTTAGCGGTTACAGGCTTTGGTGGCTACACCTTC. Its protein product is CASSLAVTGFGGYTF. Looking up the rest from reference TRBV7-2 and TRBJ1-2 gives the full variable domain: GAGVSQSPSNKVTEKGKDVELRCDPISGHTALYWYRQSLGQGLEFLIYFQGNSAPDKSGLPSDRFSAERTGGSVSTLTIQRTQQEDSAVYLCASSLAVTGFGGYTFGSGTRLTVV.